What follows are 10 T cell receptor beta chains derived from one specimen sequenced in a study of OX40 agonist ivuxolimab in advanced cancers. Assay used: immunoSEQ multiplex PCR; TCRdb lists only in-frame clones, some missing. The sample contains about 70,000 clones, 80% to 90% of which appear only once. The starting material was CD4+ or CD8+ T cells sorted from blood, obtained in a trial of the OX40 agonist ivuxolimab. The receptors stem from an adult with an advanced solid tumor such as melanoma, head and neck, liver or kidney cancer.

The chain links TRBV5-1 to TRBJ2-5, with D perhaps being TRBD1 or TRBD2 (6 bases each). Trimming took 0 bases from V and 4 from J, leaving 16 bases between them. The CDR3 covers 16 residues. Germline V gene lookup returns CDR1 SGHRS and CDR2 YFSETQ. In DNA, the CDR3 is TGCGCCAGCAGCTTGGAACCGGGGGCCCTGGGAGAGACCCAGTACTTC. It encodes CASSLEPGALGETQYF.

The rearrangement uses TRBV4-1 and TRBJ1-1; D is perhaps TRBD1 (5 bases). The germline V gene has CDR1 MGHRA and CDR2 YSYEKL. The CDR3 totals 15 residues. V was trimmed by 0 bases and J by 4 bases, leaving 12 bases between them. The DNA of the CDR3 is TGCGCCAGCAGCCAAGATGGGACTTTTAGCACTGAAGCTTTCTTT. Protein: CASSQDGTFSTEAFF.

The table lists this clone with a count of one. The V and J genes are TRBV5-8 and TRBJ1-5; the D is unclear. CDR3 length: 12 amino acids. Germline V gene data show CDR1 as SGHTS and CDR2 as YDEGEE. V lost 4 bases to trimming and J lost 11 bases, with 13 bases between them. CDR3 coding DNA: TGTGCCAGCAGCCATAATCAAGGGTCCCAGCATTTT. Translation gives CASSHNQGSQHF. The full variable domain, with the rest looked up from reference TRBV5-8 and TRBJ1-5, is EAGVTQSPTHLIKTRGQQATLRCSPISGHTSVYWYQQALGLGLQFLLWYDEGEERNRGNFPPRFSGRQFPNYSSELNVNALELEDSALYLCASSHNQGSQHFGDGTRLSIL.

The CDR3 DNA reads TGCGCCAGCAGCTTGATTGCAGGAGCCTTCGCGGCCAACGTCCTGACTTTC. Translating it yields CASSLIAGAFAANVLTF. V is TRBV5-1 and J is TRBJ2-6; D remains ambiguous. The CDR3 loop spans 17 amino acids. Germline CDR1 is SGHRS and CDR2 is YFSETQ. Trimming cost V 1 base and J 6 bases, with 17 bases left between them.

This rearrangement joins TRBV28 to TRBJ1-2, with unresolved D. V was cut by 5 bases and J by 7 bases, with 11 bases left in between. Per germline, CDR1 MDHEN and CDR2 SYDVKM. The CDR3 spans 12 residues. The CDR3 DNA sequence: TGTGCCAGCAGTCAAACCCGTCTTGGCTACACCTTC. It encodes CASSQTRLGYTF.

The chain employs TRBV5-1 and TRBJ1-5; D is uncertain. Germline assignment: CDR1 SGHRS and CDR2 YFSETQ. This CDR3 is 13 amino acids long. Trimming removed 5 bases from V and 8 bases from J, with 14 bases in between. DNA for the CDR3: TGCGCCAGCAGGGCCGATCTTGGCGAGCCCCAGCATTTT. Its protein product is CASRADLGEPQHF.

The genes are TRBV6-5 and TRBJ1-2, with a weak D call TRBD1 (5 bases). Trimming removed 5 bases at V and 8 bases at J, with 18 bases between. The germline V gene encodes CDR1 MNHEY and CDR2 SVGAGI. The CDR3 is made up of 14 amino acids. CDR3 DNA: TGTGCCAGCAGTCAGACGACAGCGGGTTGGGGCTACACCTTC. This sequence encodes CASSQTTAGWGYTF.

CDR3: CSVAKGENYGYTF. CDR3 in DNA: TGCAGCGTTGCGAAGGGGGAAAACTATGGCTACACCTTC. The rearrangement joins TRBV29-1 to TRBJ1-2; perhaps TRBD1 as D (6 bases). The germline V and J ends were trimmed by 4 bases and 2 bases, with 11 bases remaining between them. Germline V CDR1 and CDR2: SQVTM, ANQGSEA. The CDR3 is made up of 13 amino acids.

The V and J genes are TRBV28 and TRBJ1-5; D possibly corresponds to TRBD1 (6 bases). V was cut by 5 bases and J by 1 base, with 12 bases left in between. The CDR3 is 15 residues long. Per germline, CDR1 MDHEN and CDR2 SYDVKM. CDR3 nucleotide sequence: TGTGCCAGCAGTCCAGCAGGGGTAAGCAATCAGCCCCAGCATTTT. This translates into CASSPAGVSNQPQHF.

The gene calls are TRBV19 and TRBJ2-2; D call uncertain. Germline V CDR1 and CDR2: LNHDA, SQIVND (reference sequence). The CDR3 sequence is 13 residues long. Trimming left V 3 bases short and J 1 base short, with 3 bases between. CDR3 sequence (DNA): TGTGCCAGTAGTATGGGGAACACCGGGGAGCTGTTTTTT. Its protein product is CASSMGNTGELFF.